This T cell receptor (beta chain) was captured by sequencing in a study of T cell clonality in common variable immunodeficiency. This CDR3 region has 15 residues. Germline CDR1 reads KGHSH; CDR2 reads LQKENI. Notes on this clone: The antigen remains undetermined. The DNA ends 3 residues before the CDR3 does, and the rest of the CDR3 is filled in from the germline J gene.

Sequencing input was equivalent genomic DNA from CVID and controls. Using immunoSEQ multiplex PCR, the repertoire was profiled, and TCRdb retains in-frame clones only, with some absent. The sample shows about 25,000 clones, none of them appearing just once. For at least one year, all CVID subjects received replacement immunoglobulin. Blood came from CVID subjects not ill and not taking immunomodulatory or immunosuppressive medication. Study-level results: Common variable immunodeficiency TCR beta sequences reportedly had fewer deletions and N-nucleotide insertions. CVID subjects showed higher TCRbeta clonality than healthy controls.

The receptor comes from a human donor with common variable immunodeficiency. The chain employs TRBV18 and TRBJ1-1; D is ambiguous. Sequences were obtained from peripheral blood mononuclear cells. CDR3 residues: CASSPRTLGHIAAFF. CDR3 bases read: TGTGCCAGCTCACCACGGACTTTAGGGCATATTGCT.